The rows below give T cell receptor beta chains drawn from one sample of a study of blood T cell repertoires in COVID-19. The protocol was immunoSEQ multiplex PCR, while the TCRdb copy is restricted to in-frame clones and leaves out a portion. In the table there are around 190,000 clones, 84% of which are singletons. The specimen sequenced was peripheral blood. Source of these receptors: a human donor in a cohort sampled during active COVID-19. Both conserved end residues are part of each CDR3. A D gene is named only where the DNA matches it firmly.

v_call: TRBV19; j_call: TRBJ2-3; d_call: NA; cdr3_aa: CASRDRGRESTDTQYF
v_call: TRBV12-5; j_call: TRBJ2-3; d_call: TRBD2; cdr3_aa: CASGLGLGGRFDTDTQYF
v_call: TRBV24-1; j_call: TRBJ2-3; d_call: NA; cdr3_aa: CATSDPSVISTDTQYF
v_call: TRBV19; j_call: TRBJ1-1; d_call: NA; cdr3_aa: CASSLYTEAFF
v_call: TRBV18; j_call: TRBJ1-6; d_call: TRBD1; cdr3_aa: CASSPDRFGNSPLHF
v_call: TRBV28; j_call: TRBJ1-1; d_call: TRBD1; cdr3_aa: CASSFSGGIGTEAFF
v_call: TRBV9; j_call: TRBJ1-6; d_call: TRBD1; cdr3_aa: CASSLRDSNSPLHF
v_call: TRBV19; j_call: TRBJ2-2; d_call: NA; cdr3_aa: CASSMVPGAGELFF
v_call: TRBV10-3; j_call: TRBJ1-5; d_call: NA; cdr3_aa: CAISRDKSNQPQHF
v_call: TRBV5-1; j_call: TRBJ2-7; d_call: TRBD1; cdr3_aa: CASRKDRGAYEQYF
v_call: TRBV18; j_call: TRBJ2-5; d_call: NA; cdr3_aa: CASSPFSGELQETQYF
v_call: TRBV28; j_call: TRBJ2-3; d_call: NA; cdr3_aa: CASSFLAGLTDTQYF
v_call: TRBV9; j_call: TRBJ2-5; d_call: NA; cdr3_aa: CASSTAAAQETQYF
v_call: TRBV9; j_call: TRBJ2-1; d_call: TRBD1; cdr3_aa: CASTKTGNSYNEQFF
v_call: TRBV5-1; j_call: TRBJ2-7; d_call: TRBD1; cdr3_aa: CASRGDRAPAYEQYF
v_call: TRBV7-6; j_call: TRBJ2-7; d_call: TRBD2; cdr3_aa: CASSSNSGSSYEQYF
v_call: TRBV5-1; j_call: TRBJ2-7; d_call: NA; cdr3_aa: CASSLPGYEQYF
v_call: TRBV19; j_call: TRBJ2-1; d_call: TRBD2; cdr3_aa: CASSITSGAYNEQFF
v_call: TRBV24-1; j_call: TRBJ1-5; d_call: TRBD1; cdr3_aa: CATSQGARNQPQHF
v_call: TRBV5-6; j_call: TRBJ2-2; d_call: TRBD1; cdr3_aa: CASSFFSPPGQGTGELFF
v_call: TRBV5-4; j_call: TRBJ1-1; d_call: TRBD1; cdr3_aa: CASSSPPGQGGSEAFF
v_call: TRBV6-5; j_call: TRBJ2-7; d_call: TRBD2; cdr3_aa: CASRTGTSGSYEQYF
v_call: TRBV27; j_call: TRBJ2-5; d_call: TRBD2; cdr3_aa: CASSLSGLAEETQYF
v_call: TRBV15; j_call: TRBJ1-4; d_call: NA; cdr3_aa: CATGGDEKLFF
v_call: TRBV28; j_call: TRBJ2-4; d_call: TRBD1; cdr3_aa: CASSSGTENIQYF
v_call: TRBV27; j_call: TRBJ2-7; d_call: NA; cdr3_aa: CASSLTPAGRSYEQYF
v_call: TRBV5-4; j_call: TRBJ2-2; d_call: TRBD1; cdr3_aa: CASVPDRGLTGELFF
v_call: TRBV13; j_call: TRBJ2-3; d_call: NA; cdr3_aa: CASSLARTSDTQYF
v_call: TRBV29-1; j_call: TRBJ2-3; d_call: NA; cdr3_aa: CSVESDSITDTQYF
v_call: TRBV7-9; j_call: TRBJ2-3; d_call: TRBD2; cdr3_aa: CATTSGRIGDTQYF
v_call: TRBV5-4; j_call: TRBJ2-7; d_call: NA; cdr3_aa: CASSLEAGNYEQYF
v_call: TRBV10-3; j_call: TRBJ2-3; d_call: NA; cdr3_aa: CAIRGPSTDTQYF
v_call: TRBV19; j_call: TRBJ2-2; d_call: TRBD1; cdr3_aa: CASSHGQGGGELFF
v_call: TRBV6-5; j_call: TRBJ1-1; d_call: NA; cdr3_aa: CASSYGGAVAFF
v_call: TRBV30; j_call: TRBJ2-5; d_call: NA; cdr3_aa: CAWSVGSFQETQYF
v_call: TRBV18; j_call: TRBJ2-4; d_call: TRBD1; cdr3_aa: CASSLPGQGAGPAKNIQYF
v_call: TRBV4-1; j_call: TRBJ2-1; d_call: NA; cdr3_aa: CASSQRLDREQFF
v_call: TRBV28; j_call: TRBJ1-4; d_call: TRBD1; cdr3_aa: CASSTGTGGDTTNEKLFF
v_call: TRBV6-2/TRBV6-3; j_call: TRBJ2-7; d_call: NA; cdr3_aa: CASSYLREYPSEQYF
v_call: TRBV7-9; j_call: TRBJ2-1; d_call: NA; cdr3_aa: CASSSGVGANEQFF
v_call: TRBV7-2; j_call: TRBJ2-7; d_call: NA; cdr3_aa: CASSLSRNYEQYF
v_call: TRBV5-1; j_call: TRBJ2-2; d_call: TRBD2; cdr3_aa: CASRGTSGRNGELFF
v_call: TRBV19; j_call: TRBJ2-6; d_call: NA; cdr3_aa: CASSSQTGSGANVLTF
v_call: TRBV6-5; j_call: TRBJ2-1; d_call: TRBD2; cdr3_aa: CASISGGEGRNEQFF
v_call: TRBV7-6; j_call: TRBJ2-3; d_call: TRBD2; cdr3_aa: CASSSGGWTTDTQYF
v_call: TRBV7-9; j_call: TRBJ2-1; d_call: TRBD2; cdr3_aa: CASSPRGGRAPYNEQFF
v_call: TRBV15; j_call: TRBJ1-6; d_call: NA; cdr3_aa: CATSPRRRSPLHF
v_call: TRBV23-1; j_call: TRBJ2-1; d_call: TRBD2; cdr3_aa: CASSQSLAGGPKNEQFF
v_call: TRBV18; j_call: TRBJ2-1; d_call: TRBD2; cdr3_aa: CASSTTGRAYNEQFF
v_call: TRBV28; j_call: TRBJ2-1; d_call: TRBD2; cdr3_aa: CASRLAGVTYNEQFF
v_call: TRBV11-2; j_call: TRBJ1-1; d_call: NA; cdr3_aa: CASSSDQVNTEAFF
v_call: TRBV2; j_call: TRBJ2-1; d_call: TRBD2; cdr3_aa: CASRTGTSGIDEQFF
v_call: TRBV5-8; j_call: TRBJ2-3; d_call: TRBD1; cdr3_aa: CASSYGQVGADTQYF